This T cell receptor (beta chain) derives from a study of somatic mutations in cytotoxic T cells in rheumatoid arthritis. The study's findings and limits: Patients with rheumatoid arthritis did not differ significantly from age-matched healthy controls in CD8+ T-cell clonality. Only rheumatoid arthritis patients, not healthy controls, showed CD8+ clonality increasing with age.

In its sample, this clone was seen a few times. No antigen is known for it. Trimming took off 0 bases at V and 0 bases at J, with 9 bases between the two ends. The CDR3 sequence is 15 residues long. Germline CDR1 and CDR2: MNHNS and SASEGT. The method was immunoSEQ multiplex PCR; TCRdb's version includes in-frame clones alone and lacks a portion of them. The table has about 20,000 clones, 86% seen once; the top ten hold approximately 20%. Magnetic beads with positive selection isolated CD4+ and CD8+ fractions, whose purity was verified by flow cytometry. This rearrangement joins TRBV6-1 to TRBJ2-7; D might be TRBD2 (6 bases). The sample taken for sequencing was CD8+ T cells sorted from blood. The sequence came from a woman in her 50s in good health. CDR3 residues: CASSEAGGTSYEQYV. The CDR3 region has the DNA TGTGCCAGCAGTGAAGCTGGGGGGACCTCCTACGAGCAGTACGTC.